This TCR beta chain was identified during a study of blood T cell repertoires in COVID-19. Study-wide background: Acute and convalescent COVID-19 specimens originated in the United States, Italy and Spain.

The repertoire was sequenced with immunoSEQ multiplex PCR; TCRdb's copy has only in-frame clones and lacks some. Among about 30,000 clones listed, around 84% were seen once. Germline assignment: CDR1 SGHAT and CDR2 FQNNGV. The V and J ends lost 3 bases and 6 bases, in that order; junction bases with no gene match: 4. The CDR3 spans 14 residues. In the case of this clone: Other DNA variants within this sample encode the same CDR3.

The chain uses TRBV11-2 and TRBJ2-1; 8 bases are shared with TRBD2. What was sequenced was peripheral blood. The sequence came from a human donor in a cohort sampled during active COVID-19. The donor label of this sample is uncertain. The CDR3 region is CASSLATSGNEQFF. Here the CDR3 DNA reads TGTGCCAGCAGCTTGGCAACTAGCGGCAATGAGCAGTTCTTC. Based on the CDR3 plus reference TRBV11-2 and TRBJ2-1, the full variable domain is EAGVAQSPRYKIIEKRQSVAFWCNPISGHATLYWYQQILGQGPKLLIQFQNNGVVDDSQLPKDRFSAERLKGVDSTLKIQPAKLEDSAVYLCASSLATSGNEQFFGPGTRLTVL.